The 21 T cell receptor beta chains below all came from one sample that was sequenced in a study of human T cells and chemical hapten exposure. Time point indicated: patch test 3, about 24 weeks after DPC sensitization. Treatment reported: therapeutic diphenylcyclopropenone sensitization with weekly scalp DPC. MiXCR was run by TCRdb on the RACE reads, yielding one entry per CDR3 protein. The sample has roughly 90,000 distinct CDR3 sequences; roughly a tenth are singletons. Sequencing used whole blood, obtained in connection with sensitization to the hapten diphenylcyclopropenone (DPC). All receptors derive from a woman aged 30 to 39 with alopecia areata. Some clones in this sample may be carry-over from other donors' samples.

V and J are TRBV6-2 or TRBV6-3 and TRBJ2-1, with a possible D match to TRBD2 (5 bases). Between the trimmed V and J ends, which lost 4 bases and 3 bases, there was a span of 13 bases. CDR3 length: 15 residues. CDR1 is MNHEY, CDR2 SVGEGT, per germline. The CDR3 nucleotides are TGTGCCAGCAGTTCCTCGGACGAGGGCTACAATGAGCAGTTCTTC. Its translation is CASSSSDEGYNEQFF.

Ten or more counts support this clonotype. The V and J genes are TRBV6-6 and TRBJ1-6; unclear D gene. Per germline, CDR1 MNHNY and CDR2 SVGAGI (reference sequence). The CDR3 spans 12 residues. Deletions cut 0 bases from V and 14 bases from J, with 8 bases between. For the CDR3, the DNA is TGTGCCAGCAGTTACTCTTCCGGGTCCCTCCACTTT. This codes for CASSYSSGSLHF.

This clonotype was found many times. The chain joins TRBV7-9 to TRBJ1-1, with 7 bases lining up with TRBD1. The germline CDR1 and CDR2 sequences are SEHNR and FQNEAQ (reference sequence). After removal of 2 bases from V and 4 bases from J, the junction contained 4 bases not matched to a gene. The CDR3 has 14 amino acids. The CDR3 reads CASSLQGGFTEAFF. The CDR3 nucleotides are TGTGCCAGCAGCTTACAGGGGGGCTTCACTGAAGCTTTCTTT.

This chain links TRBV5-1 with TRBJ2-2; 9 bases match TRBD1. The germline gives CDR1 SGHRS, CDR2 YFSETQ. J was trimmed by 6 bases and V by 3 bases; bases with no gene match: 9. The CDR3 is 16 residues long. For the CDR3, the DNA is TGCGCCAGCAGCTATCTCCGGGACAGGGTCTCCGGGGAGCTGTTTTTT. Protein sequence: CASSYLRDRVSGELFF.

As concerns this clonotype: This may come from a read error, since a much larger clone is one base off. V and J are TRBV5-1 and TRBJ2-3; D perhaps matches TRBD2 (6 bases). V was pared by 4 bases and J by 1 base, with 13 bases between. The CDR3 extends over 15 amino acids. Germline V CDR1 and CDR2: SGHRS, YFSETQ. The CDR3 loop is CASSTASVRTDTQYF. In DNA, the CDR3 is TGCGCCAGCAGCACAGCTAGCGTCCGCACAGATACGCAGTATTTT.

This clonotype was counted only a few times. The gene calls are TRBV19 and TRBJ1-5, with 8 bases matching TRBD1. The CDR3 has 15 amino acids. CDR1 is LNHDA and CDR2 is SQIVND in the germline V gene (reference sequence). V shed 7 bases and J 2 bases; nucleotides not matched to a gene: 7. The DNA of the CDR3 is TGTGCCAGTAAAAACGACAGGGGTGGCAATCAGCCCCAGCATTTT. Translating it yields CASKNDRGGNQPQHF. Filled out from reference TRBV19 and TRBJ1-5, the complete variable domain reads DGGITQSPKYLFRKEGQNVTLSCEQNLNHDAMYWYRQDPGQGLRLIYYSQIVNDFQKGDIAEGYSVSREKKESFPLTVTSAQKNPTAFYLCASKNDRGGNQPQHFGDGTRLSIL.

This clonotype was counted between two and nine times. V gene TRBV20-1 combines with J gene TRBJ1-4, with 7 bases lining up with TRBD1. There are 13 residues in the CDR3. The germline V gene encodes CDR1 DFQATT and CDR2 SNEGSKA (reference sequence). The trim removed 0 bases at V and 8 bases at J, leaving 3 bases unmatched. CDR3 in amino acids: CSARDLQGEKLFF. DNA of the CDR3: TGCAGTGCTAGAGATCTACAGGGGGAAAAACTGTTTTTT.

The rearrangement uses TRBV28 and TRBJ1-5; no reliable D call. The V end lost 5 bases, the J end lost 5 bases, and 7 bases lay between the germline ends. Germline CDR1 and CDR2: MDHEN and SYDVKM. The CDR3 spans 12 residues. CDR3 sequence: CASSLQHQPQHF. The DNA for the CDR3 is TGTGCCAGCAGTCTGCAACATCAGCCCCAGCATTTT.

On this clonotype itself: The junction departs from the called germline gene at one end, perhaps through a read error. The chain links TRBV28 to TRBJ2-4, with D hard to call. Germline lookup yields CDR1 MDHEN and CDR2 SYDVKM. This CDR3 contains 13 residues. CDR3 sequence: CVSSPHHRRIQYF. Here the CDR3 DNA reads TGTGTCAGCAGTCCCCATCATCGTAGGATTCAGTACTTC.

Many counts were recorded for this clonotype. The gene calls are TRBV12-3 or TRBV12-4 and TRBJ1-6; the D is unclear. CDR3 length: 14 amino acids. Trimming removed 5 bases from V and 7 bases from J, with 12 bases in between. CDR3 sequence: CASSPMRGNSPLHF. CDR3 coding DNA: TGTGCCAGCAGTCCTATGAGAGGGAATTCACCCCTCCACTTT.

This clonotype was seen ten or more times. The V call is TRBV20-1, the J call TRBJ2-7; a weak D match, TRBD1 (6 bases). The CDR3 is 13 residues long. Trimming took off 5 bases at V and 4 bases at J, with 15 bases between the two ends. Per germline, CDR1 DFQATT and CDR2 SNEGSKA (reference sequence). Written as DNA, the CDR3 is TGCAGTGCTGATCCGGGACAAGGGTACGAGCAGTACTTC. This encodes CSADPGQGYEQYF.

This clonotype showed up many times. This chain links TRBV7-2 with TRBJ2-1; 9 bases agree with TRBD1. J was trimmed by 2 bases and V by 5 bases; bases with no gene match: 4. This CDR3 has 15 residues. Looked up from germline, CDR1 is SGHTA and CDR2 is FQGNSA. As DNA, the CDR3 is TGTGCCAGCAGCCAGGGACAGGGAACCTACAATGAGCAGTTCTTC. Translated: CASSQGQGTYNEQFF.

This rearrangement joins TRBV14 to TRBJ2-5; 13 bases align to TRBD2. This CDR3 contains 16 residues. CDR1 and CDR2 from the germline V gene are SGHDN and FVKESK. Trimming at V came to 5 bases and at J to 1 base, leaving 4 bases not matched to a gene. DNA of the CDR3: TGTGCCAGCAGCTCCCGACTAGCGGGGGGCCAAGAGACCCAGTACTTC. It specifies CASSSRLAGGQETQYF. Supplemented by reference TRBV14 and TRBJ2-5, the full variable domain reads EAGVTQFPSHSVIEKGQTVTLRCDPISGHDNLYWYRRVMGKEIKFLLHFVKESKQDESGMPNNRFLAERTGGTYSTLKVQPAELEDSGVYFCASSSRLAGGQETQYFGPGTRLLVL.

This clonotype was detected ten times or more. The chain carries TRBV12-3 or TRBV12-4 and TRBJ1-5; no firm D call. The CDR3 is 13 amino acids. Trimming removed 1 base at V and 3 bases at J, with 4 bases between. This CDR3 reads CASSLELNQPQHF. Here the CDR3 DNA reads TGTGCCAGCAGTTTAGAGCTCAATCAGCCCCAGCATTTT.

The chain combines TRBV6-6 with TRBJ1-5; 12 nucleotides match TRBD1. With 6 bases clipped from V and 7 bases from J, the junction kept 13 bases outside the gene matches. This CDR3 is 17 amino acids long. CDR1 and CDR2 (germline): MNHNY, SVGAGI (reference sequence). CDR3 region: CASSSPPGQGARQPQHF. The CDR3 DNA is TGTGCCAGCAGCAGCCCCCCGGGACAGGGGGCTCGGCAGCCCCAGCATTTT.

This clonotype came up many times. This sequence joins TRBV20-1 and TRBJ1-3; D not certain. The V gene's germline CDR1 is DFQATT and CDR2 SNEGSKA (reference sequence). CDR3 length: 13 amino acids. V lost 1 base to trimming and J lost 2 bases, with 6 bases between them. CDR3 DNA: TGCAGTGCTAGAGGGGAAACTGGAAACACCATATATTTT. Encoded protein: CSARGETGNTIYF.

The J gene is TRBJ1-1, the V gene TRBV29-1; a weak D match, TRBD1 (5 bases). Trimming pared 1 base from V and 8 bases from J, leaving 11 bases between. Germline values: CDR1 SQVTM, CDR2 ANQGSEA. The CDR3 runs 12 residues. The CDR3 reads CSVEVGRGEAFF. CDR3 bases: TGCAGCGTTGAAGTGGGTCGGGGCGAAGCTTTCTTT.

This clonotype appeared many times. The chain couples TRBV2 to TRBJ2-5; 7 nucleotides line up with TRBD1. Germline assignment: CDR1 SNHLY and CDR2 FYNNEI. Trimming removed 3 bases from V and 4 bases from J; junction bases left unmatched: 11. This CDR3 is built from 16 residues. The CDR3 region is CASSEGTALRPETQYF. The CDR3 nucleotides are TGTGCCAGCAGTGAGGGGACAGCGCTGAGACCAGAGACCCAGTACTTC.

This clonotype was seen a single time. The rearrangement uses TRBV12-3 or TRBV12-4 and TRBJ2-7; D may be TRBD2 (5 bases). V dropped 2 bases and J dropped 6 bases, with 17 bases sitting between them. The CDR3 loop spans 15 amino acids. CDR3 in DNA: TGTGCCAGCAGTTTAACCGGGGTTTCTTTGGGCGAGCAGTACGTC. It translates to CASSLTGVSLGEQYV.

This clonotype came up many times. CDR3 nucleotide sequence: TGTGCCAGCAGTGTTGAGGGGGTATCACCCCTCCACTTT. Protein sequence: CASSVEGVSPLHF. The chain couples TRBV6-1 to TRBJ1-6; D possibly corresponds to TRBD1 (6 bases). The CDR3 is 13 residues long. Per germline, CDR1 MNHNS and CDR2 SASEGT. Trimming left V 4 bases short and J 10 bases short, with 11 bases between.

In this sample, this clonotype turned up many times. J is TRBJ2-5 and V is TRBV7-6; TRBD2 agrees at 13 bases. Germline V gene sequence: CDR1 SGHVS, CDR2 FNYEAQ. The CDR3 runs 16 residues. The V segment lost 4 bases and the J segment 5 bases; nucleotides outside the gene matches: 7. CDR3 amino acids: CASSSLAGGQGETQYF. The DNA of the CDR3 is TGTGCCAGCAGCTCACTAGCGGGAGGGCAGGGTGAGACCCAGTACTTC.